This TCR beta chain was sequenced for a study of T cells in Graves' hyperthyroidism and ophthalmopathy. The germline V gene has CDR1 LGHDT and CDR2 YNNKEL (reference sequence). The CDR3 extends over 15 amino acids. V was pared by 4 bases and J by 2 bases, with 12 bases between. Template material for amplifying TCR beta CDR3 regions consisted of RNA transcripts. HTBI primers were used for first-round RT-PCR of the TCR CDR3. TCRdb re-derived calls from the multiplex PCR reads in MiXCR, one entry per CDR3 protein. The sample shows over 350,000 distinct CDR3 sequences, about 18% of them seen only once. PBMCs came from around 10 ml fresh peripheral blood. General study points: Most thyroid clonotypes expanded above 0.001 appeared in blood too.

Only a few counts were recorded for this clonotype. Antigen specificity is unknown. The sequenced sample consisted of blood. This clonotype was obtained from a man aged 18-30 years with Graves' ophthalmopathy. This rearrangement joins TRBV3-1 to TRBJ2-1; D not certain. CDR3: CASSPTQAPYNEQFF. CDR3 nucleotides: TGTGCCAGCAGCCCAACCCAGGCCCCCTACAATGAGCAGTTCTTC.